This T cell receptor (beta chain) is from a study of blood T cells in healthy people across ages. Findings and caveats of the study: Long-lived donors had more naive CD4+ cells and higher diversity than aged donors. The study regarded diversity estimates from one million T cells as underestimates. Unsorted PBMCs ruled out conclusive naive versus antigen-experienced comparison.

In regard to this clonotype: Antigen specificity is unknown.

This CDR3 contains 14 residues. V lost 0 bases to trimming and J lost 2 bases, with 10 bases between them. The germline V gene has CDR1 SQVTM and CDR2 ANQGSEA. Together with a sample-barcoded 5' primer, a J-beta primer mix was included in a second PCR lasting about 6 to 11 cycles. TCRdb reprocessed the 5' RACE reads via MiXCR and lists one record per CDR3 protein. This table holds about 680,000 distinct CDR3 sequences, more than 40% found once. The receptor's source is a woman aged 55-69 years in good health. The chain uses TRBV29-1 and TRBJ1-2; D not certain. Material for sequencing was blood. Written as DNA, the CDR3 is TGCAGCGTTGAAGAAGGGATTCCCAACTATGGCTACACCTTC. Translation gives CSVEEGIPNYGYTF.